The entry below gives a single T cell receptor (beta chain) sequence along with its context. What it binds is unknown. Together with a sample-barcoded 5' primer, a J-beta primer mix was included in a second PCR lasting roughly 6 to 12 cycles. TCRdb re-called the 5' RACE reads with MiXCR, one entry per CDR3 protein. The sample comprises roughly 410,000 distinct CDR3 sequences, roughly half of which are singletons, and 45% to 65% rests with the top ten. The data derive from a study of blood T cells in healthy people across ages. Whole-study results and caveats: TCR beta diversity was tightly associated with the proportion of naive T cells.

This CDR3 has 15 amino acids. The germline CDR1 and CDR2 sequences are SEHNR and FQNEAQ (reference sequence). V lost 2 bases to trimming and J lost 5 bases, with 10 bases between them. Sequences were obtained from blood. The receptor was isolated from a man between 60 and 70 years old in good health. The chain carries TRBV7-9 and TRBJ1-6; D perhaps matches TRBD1 (5 bases). The DNA for the CDR3 is TGTGCCAGCAGCTTAAGGGGCTCGAATAATTCACCCCTCCACTTT. Encoded protein: CASSLRGSNNSPLHF.